This T cell receptor beta chain was sequenced during a study of early T cells in non-severe SARS-CoV-2 infection. Study at large: The chains were unpaired, and the sequenced material was bulk RNA from unsorted whole blood. General observations from the study: VDJdb-based matching was biased toward anti-spike CD8 responses and missed private and CD4 specificities.

Individual cDNA molecules were tagged with unique molecular identifiers, the study reported. TCRdb re-derived calls from the 5' RACE reads in MiXCR, one entry per CDR3 protein. The sample contains about 49,000 distinct CDR3 sequences, about 6% of which appear only once. CDR3 size: 13 residues. Germline assignment: CDR1 SGHVS and CDR2 FQNEAQ. The V and J ends lost 5 bases and 4 bases respectively, with 12 bases between them. This clonotype was detected ten times or more. Its antigen is unidentified. V is TRBV7-8 and J is TRBJ2-7; D not resolved. Source: whole blood, taken at baseline. The source of this sequence is an adult who was a healthcare worker with PCR-confirmed SARS-CoV-2 infection or an uninfected control (not recorded which). CDR3 bases: TGTGCCAGCAGCCCACGGCCCCTATACGAGCAGTACTTC. As protein: CASSPRPLYEQYF.